This T cell receptor (beta chain) was profiled in a study of shared clonotypes between healthy human individuals. V trimming: 6 bases; J trimming: 2 bases; junction bases outside the gene matches: 16. Germline CDR1 MNHEY, CDR2 SMNVEV (reference sequence). The CDR3 is made up of 17 amino acids. Assay used: immunoSEQ multiplex PCR; TCRdb lists only in-frame clones, some missing. The table has some 740,000 clones, 90% to 95% seen once. A remark on this clone: Its target is unknown.

Study-wide findings and caveats: The study generally estimated greater richness for naive than memory subsets.

Naive CD8 cells lacked CD45RO and underwent positive selection for CCR7, leaving out terminally differentiated effector memory CD45RA+ cells. V is TRBV27 and J is TRBJ2-7; 7 bases are shared with TRBD1. This sequence was found in a man younger than 40 in good health. The material sequenced was naive CD8+ T cells sorted from blood. The CDR3 sequence: CASSTIDRAHETYEQYF. Here the CDR3 DNA reads TGTGCCAGCAGCACTATCGACAGGGCGCATGAGACCTACGAGCAGTACTTC.